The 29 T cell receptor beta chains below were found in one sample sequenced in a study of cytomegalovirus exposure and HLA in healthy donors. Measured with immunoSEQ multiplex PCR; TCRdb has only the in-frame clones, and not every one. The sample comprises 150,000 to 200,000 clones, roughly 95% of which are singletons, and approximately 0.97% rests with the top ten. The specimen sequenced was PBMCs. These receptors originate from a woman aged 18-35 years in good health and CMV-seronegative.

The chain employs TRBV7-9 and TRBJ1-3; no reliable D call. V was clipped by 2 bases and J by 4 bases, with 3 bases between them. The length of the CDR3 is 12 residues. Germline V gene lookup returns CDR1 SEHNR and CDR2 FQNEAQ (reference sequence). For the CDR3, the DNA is TGTGCCAGCAGCTTATTAGGAAACACCATATATTTT. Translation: CASSLLGNTIYF. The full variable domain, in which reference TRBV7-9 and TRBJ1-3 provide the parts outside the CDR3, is DTGVSQNPRHKITKRGQNVTFRCDPISEHNRLYWYRQTLGQGPEFLTYFQNEAQLEKSRLLSDRFSAERPKGSFSTLEIQRTEQGDSAMYLCASSLLGNTIYFGEGSWLTVV.

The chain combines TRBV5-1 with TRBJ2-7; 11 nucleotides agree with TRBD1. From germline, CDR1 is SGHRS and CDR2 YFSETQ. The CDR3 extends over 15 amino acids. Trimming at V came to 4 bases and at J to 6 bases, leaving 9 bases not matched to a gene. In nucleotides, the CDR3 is TGCGCCAGCAGCCACCAGGGACAGGGGGGGGGCGAGCAGTACTTC. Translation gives CASSHQGQGGGEQYF. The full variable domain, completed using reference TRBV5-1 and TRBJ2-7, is KAGVTQTPRYLIKTRGQQVTLSCSPISGHRSVSWYQQTPGQGLQFLFEYFSETQRNKGNFPGRFSGRQFSNSRSEMNVSTLELGDSALYLCASSHQGQGGGEQYFGPGTRLTVT.

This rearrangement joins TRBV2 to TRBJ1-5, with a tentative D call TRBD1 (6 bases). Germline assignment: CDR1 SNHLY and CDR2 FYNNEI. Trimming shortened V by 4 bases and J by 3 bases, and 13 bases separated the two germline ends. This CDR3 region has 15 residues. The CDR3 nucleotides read TGTGCCAGCAGTGGGGGCAGGGGATCCAATCAGCCCCAGCATTTT. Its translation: CASSGGRGSNQPQHF.

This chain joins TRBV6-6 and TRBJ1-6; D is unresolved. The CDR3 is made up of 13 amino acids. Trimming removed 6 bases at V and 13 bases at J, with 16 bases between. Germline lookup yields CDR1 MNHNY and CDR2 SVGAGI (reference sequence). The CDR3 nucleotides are TGTGCCAGCAGATTACAGCTAATAGCGCCCCTCCACTTT. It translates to CASRLQLIAPLHF.

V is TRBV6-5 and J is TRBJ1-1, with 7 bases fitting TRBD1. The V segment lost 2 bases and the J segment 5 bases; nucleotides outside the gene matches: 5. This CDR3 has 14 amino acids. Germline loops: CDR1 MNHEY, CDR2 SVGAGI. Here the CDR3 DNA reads TGTGCCAGCAGTTACCTAGGGGGACAGACTGAAGCTTTCTTT. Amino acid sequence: CASSYLGGQTEAFF.

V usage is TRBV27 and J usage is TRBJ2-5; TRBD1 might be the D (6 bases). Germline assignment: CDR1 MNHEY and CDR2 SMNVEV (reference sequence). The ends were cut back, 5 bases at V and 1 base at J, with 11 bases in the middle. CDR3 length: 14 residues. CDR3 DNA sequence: TGTGCCAGCAGTGGCACGGACAGCCAAGAGACCCAGTACTTC. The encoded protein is CASSGTDSQETQYF.

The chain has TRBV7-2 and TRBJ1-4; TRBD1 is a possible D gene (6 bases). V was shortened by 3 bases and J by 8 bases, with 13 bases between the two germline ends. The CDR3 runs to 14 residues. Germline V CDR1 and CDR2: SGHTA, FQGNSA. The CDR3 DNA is TGTGCCAGCAGCTTGGCAGGGGCTAGAGAAAAACTGTTTTTT. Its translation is CASSLAGAREKLFF.

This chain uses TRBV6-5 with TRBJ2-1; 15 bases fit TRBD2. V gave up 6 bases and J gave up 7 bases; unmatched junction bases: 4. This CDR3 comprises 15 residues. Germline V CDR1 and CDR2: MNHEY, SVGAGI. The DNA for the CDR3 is TGTGCCAGCAGCGGACTAGCGGGGGGGTCGAATGAGCAGTTCTTC. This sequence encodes CASSGLAGGSNEQFF.

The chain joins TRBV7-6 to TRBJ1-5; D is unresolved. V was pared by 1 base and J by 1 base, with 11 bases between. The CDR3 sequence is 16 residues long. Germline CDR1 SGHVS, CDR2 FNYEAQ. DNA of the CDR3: TGTGCCAGCAGCTTAGAAGGAGGAACGAGCAATCAGCCCCAGCATTTT. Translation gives CASSLEGGTSNQPQHF.

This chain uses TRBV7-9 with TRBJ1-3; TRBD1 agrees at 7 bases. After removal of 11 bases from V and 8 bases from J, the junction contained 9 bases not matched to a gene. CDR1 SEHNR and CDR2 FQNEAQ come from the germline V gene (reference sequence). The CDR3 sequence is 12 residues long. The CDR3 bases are TGTGCCCAAGAAGGGGGCAGTGACACCATATATTTT. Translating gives CAQEGGSDTIYF.

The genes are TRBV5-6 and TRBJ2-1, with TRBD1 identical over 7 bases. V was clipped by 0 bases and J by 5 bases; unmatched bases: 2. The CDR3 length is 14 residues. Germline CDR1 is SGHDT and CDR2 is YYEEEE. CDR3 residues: CASSLGDSDNEQFF. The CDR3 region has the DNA TGTGCCAGCAGCTTGGGGGACAGTGACAATGAGCAGTTCTTC.

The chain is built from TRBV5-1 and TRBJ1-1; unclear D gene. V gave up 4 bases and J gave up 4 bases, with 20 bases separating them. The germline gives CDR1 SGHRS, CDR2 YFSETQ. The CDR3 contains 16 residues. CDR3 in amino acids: CASSEEFGLGSTEAFF. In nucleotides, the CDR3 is TGCGCCAGCAGCGAGGAGTTCGGTTTAGGGAGCACTGAAGCTTTCTTT.

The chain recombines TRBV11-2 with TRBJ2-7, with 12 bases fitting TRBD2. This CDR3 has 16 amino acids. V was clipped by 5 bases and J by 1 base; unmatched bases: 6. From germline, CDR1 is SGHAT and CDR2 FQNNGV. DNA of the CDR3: TGTGCCAGCAGCGGCAGACTAGCGGGGGAGTCCTACGAGCAGTACTTC. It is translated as CASSGRLAGESYEQYF. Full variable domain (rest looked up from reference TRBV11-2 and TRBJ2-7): EAGVAQSPRYKIIEKRQSVAFWCNPISGHATLYWYQQILGQGPKLLIQFQNNGVVDDSQLPKDRFSAERLKGVDSTLKIQPAKLEDSAVYLCASSGRLAGESYEQYFGPGTRLTVT.

CDR3 sequence (DNA): TGTGCCAGCAGCTTATCCCGACTAGCGGGGGGCGATGAGCAGTTCTTC. Translating gives CASSLSRLAGGDEQFF. This chain joins TRBV7-6 and TRBJ2-1; 13 bases line up with TRBD2. Germline loops: CDR1 SGHVS, CDR2 FNYEAQ. This CDR3 is 16 amino acids long. Trimming removed 2 bases from V and 8 bases from J; junction bases left unmatched: 6.

The CDR3 DNA is TGCGCCAGCAGCCAAGAGCCCTGGACTAGCGGGGGGGCTAGCACAGATACGCAGTATTTT. It yields the protein CASSQEPWTSGGASTDTQYF. This chain joins TRBV4-1 and TRBJ2-3; TRBD2 aligns across 15 bases. This CDR3 has 20 amino acids. In germline, CDR1 is MGHRA, CDR2 YSYEKL. V lost 0 bases and J lost 0; bases outside the gene matches: 7.

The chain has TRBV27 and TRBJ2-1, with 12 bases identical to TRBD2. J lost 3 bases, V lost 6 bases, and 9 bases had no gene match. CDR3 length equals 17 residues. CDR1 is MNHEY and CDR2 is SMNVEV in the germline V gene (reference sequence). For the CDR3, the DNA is TGTGCCAGCAGCCAACTAGCGGGGGGCCAATTCTACAATGAGCAGTTCTTC. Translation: CASSQLAGGQFYNEQFF.

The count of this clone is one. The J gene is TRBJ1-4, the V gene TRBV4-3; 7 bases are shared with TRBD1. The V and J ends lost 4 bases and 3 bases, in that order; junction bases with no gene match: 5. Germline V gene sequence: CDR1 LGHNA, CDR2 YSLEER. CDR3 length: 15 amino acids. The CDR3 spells CASSRNRGANEKLFF. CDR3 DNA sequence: TGCGCCAGCAGCCGCAACAGGGGAGCTAATGAAAAACTGTTTTTT.

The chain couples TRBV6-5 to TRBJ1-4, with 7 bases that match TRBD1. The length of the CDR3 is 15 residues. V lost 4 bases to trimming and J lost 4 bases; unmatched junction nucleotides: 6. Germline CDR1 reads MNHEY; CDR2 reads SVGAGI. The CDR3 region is CASSLIGGLNEKLFF. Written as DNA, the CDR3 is TGTGCCAGCAGTTTGATAGGGGGCCTTAATGAAAAACTGTTTTTT.

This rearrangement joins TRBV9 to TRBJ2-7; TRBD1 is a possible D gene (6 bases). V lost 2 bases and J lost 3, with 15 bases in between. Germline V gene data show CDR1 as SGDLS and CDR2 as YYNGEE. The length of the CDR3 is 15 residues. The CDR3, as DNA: TGTGCCAGCAGCGTGCGCCGGGACAACTACTACGAGCAGTACTTC. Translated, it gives CASSVRRDNYYEQYF.

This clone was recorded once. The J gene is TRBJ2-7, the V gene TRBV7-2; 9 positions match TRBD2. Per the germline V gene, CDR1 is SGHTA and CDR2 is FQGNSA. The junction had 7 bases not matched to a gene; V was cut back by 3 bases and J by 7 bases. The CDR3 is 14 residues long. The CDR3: CASSFGGGAREQYF. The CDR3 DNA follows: TGTGCCAGCAGCTTCGGCGGGGGGGCCCGAGAGCAGTACTTC.

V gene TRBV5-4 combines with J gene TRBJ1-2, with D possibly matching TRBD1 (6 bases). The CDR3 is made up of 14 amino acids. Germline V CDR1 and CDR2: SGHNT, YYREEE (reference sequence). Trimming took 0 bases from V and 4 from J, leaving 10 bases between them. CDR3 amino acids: CASSLGGRGYGYTF. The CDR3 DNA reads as TGTGCCAGCAGCTTGGGGGGGCGCGGCTATGGCTACACCTTC.

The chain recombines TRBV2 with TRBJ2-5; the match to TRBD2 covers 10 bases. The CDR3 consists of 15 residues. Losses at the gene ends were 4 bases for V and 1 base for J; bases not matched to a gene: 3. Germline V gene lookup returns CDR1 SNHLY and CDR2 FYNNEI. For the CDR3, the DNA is TGTGCCAGCAGTGCCGGGACTAGCGCCCAAGAGACCCAGTACTTC. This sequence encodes CASSAGTSAQETQYF.

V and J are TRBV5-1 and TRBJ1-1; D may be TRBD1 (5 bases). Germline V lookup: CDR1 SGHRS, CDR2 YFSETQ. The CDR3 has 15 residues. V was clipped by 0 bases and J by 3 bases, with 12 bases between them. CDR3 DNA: TGCGCCAGCAGCTTGGAGGGGCCCGGCCACACTGAAGCTTTCTTT. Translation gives CASSLEGPGHTEAFF.

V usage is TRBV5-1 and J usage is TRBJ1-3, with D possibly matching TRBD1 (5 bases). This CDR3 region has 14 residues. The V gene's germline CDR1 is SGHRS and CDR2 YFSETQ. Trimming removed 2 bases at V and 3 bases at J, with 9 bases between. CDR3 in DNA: TGCGCCAGCAGCTTCGGGCAGGGTGGAAACACCATATATTTT. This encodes CASSFGQGGNTIYF.

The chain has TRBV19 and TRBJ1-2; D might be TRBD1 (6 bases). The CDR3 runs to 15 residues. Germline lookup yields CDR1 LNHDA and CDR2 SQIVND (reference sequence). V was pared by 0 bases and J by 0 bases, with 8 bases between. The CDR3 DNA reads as TGTGCCAGTAGTATAGAGAGGACAGCTAACTATGGCTACACCTTC. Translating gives CASSIERTANYGYTF.

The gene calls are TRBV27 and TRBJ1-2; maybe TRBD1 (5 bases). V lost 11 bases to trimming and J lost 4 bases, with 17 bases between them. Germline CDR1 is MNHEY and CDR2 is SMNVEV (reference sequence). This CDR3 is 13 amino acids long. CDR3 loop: CAPTSYRFYGYTF. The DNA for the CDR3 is TGTGCCCCAACCAGCTACAGGTTCTATGGCTACACCTTC.

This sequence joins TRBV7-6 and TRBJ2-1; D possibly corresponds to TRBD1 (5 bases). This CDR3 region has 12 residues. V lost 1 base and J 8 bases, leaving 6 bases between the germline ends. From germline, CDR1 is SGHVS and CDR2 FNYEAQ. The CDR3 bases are TGTGCCAGCAGCTTAGGGGGCGATGAGCAGTTCTTC. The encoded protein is CASSLGGDEQFF.

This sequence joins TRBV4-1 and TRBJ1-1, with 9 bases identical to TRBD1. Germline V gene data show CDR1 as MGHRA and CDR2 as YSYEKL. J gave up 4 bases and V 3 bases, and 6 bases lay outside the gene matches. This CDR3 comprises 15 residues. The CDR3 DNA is TGCGCCAGCAGCCAGTTCACAGGGGGCCTCACTGAAGCTTTCTTT. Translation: CASSQFTGGLTEAFF.

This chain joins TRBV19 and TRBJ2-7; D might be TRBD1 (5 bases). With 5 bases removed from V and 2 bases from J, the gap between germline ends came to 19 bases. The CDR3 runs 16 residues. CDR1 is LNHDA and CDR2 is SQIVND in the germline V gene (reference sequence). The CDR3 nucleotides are TGTGCCAGTAGTCCCCGGACCGCAGGGATGACCTACGAGCAGTACTTC. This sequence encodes CASSPRTAGMTYEQYF.